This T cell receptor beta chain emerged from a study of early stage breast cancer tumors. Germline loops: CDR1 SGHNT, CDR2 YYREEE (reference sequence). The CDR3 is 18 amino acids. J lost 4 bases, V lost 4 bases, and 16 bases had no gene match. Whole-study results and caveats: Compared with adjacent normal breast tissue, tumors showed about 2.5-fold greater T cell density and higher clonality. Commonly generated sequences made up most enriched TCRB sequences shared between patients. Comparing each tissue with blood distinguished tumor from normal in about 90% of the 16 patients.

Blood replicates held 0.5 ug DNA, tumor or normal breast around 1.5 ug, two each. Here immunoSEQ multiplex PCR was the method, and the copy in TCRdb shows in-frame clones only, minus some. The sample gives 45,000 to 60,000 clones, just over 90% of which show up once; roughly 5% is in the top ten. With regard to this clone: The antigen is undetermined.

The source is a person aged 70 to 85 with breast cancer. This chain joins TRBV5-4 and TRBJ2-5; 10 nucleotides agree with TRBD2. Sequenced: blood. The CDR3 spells CASSQEPSGGVLGETQYF. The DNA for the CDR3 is TGTGCCAGCAGCCAAGAGCCTAGCGGGGGTGTTTTGGGAGAGACCCAGTACTTC.